One and the same sample provided the 16 T cell receptor beta chains below, sequenced in a study of molecular identifiers for immune sequencing clone quantification. A single record per CDR3 protein comes from TCRdb applying MiXCR to the PCR reads. This sample yields over 300,000 distinct CDR3 sequences, of which about 22% are seen a single time; about 0.73% belongs to the top ten. The sequenced material came from naive CD8+ T cells from blood, with Jurkat cell RNA spiked in. Subset reported: FACS-sorted CD8+CD4-CCR7+CD45RA+ naive T cells. These receptors all stem from a human donor in good health. Some libraries in this study had Jurkat cell RNA spiked in.

This clonotype occurred many times. V gene TRBV20-1 combines with J gene TRBJ1-1; D unresolved. Germline lookup yields CDR1 DFQATT and CDR2 SNEGSKA (reference sequence). V was clipped by 6 bases and J by 6 bases, with 20 bases between them. This CDR3 spans 14 amino acids. The CDR3 nucleotides read TGCAGTGCCCTCAACCGGTTCGGGGAGCCTGAAGCTTTCTTT. Protein: CSALNRFGEPEAFF.

J is TRBJ2-3 and V is TRBV7-8, with TRBD1 matching 11 bases. The germline gives CDR1 SGHVS, CDR2 FQNEAQ. CDR3 length: 18 amino acids. Germline trimming cut 1 base from V and 2 bases from J; bases unmatched to any gene: 8. The CDR3 reads CASSLVWTGGSNTDTQYF. CDR3 in DNA: TGTGCCAGCAGCTTAGTTTGGACAGGGGGCTCCAACACAGATACGCAGTATTTT.

Only a few counts were recorded for this clonotype. V gene TRBV5-5 combines with J gene TRBJ1-1; D remains unclear. Germline V gene data show CDR1 as SGHKS and CDR2 as YYEKEE (reference sequence). This CDR3 has 13 amino acids. The germline V and J ends were trimmed by 0 bases and 7 bases, with 10 bases remaining between them. Here the CDR3 reads CASSLGWMSEAFF. The DNA for the CDR3 is TGTGCCAGCAGCTTGGGGTGGATGAGTGAAGCTTTCTTT.

V usage is TRBV12-3 or TRBV12-4 and J usage is TRBJ2-3; tentatively, D is TRBD1 (5 bases). The CDR3 length is 15 residues. Between the trimmed V and J ends, which lost 3 bases and 2 bases, there was a span of 12 bases. The CDR3 here is CASSFGAMNTDTQYF. Here the CDR3 DNA reads TGTGCCAGCAGTTTTGGGGCCATGAACACAGATACGCAGTATTTT.

The rearrangement joins TRBV3-1 to TRBJ1-1; D is perhaps TRBD1 (5 bases). Per germline, CDR1 LGHDT and CDR2 YNNKEL (reference sequence). Trimming shortened V by 4 bases and J by 7 bases, and 13 bases separated the two germline ends. The CDR3 runs to 13 residues. The DNA for the CDR3 is TGTGCCAGCAGCCTAGGGGCCGGGGTTGAAGCTTTCTTT. Its translation is CASSLGAGVEAFF.

There are many counts of this clonotype. The chain carries TRBV20-1 and TRBJ2-7, with D perhaps matching TRBD1 (6 bases). Germline CDR1 is DFQATT and CDR2 is SNEGSKA (reference sequence). Trimming took 0 bases from V and 4 from J, leaving 19 bases between them. This CDR3 has 16 residues. The CDR3 loop reads CSARDRGSPRSYEQYF. The CDR3 coding sequence is TGCAGTGCTAGAGATAGGGGGTCCCCCAGGTCGTACGAGCAGTACTTC.

This clonotype was seen many times. The V gene is TRBV30, the J gene TRBJ2-7; D call uncertain. The V gene lost 5 bases and the J gene lost 3 bases, with 5 bases spanning the gap. CDR1 and CDR2 from the germline V gene are GTSNPN and SVGIG (reference sequence). There are 10 residues in the CDR3. The CDR3 nucleotides are TGTGCCTGGGGGGACTACGAGCAGTACTTC. This translates into CAWGDYEQYF.

This clonotype appeared many times. The chain combines TRBV7-9 with TRBJ1-1; D gene uncertain. V dropped 5 bases and J dropped 1 base, with 14 bases sitting between them. Germline CDR1 is SEHNR and CDR2 is FQNEAQ (reference sequence). The CDR3 covers 15 residues. The DNA for the CDR3 is TGTGCCAGCAGCCCCCCGAATGAGAGGAACACTGAAGCTTTCTTT. Translation gives CASSPPNERNTEAFF. The complete variable domain, with remaining parts taken from reference TRBV7-9 and TRBJ1-1, reads DTGVSQNPRHKITKRGQNVTFRCDPISEHNRLYWYRQTLGQGPEFLTYFQNEAQLEKSRLLSDRFSAERPKGSFSTLEIQRTEQGDSAMYLCASSPPNERNTEAFFGQGTRLTVV.

Of note for this clonotype: With a much larger clone just one base away, this may be a read error. The gene calls are TRBV6-5 and TRBJ2-5; D remains unclear. CDR1 and CDR2 (germline): MNHEY, SVGAGI. This CDR3 contains 14 residues. The CDR3 loop is CAGSLRLDQETQYF. The CDR3 coding sequence is TGTGCCGGCAGTTTAAGACTGGACCAAGAGACCCAGTACTTC.

About this clonotype itself: One end of the junction is discordant with germline, which a read error may explain. V and J are TRBV6-2 or TRBV6-3 and TRBJ1-1; D is unresolved. Per the germline V gene, CDR1 is MNHEY and CDR2 is SVGEGT. The CDR3 is made up of 14 amino acids. The CDR3 region has the DNA TGTGCCAGCAGTTACTCGATTGTTAACACTGCAGCTTTCTTT. Protein: CASSYSIVNTAAFF.

In regard to this clonotype: A much larger clone is a single base away; this may be a read error. This chain uses TRBV9 with TRBJ2-3; no definite D call. The CDR3 runs 15 residues. Germline assignment: CDR1 SGDLS and CDR2 YYNGEE. The CDR3 nucleotides read TGTGCCGGCAGCGTAGGGATATCCTCCAGGGATACGCAGTATTTT. Translation: CAGSVGISSRDTQYF.

This clonotype was counted many times. V usage is TRBV4-1 and J usage is TRBJ1-1; D gene ambiguous. This CDR3 comprises 15 residues. The ends were cut back, 1 base at V and 0 bases at J, with 9 bases in the middle. Germline lookup yields CDR1 MGHRA and CDR2 YSYEKL. Here the CDR3 DNA reads TGCGCCAGCAGCCAAGGGACGGAGATGAACACTGAAGCTTTCTTT. The encoded protein is CASSQGTEMNTEAFF.

Of note for this clonotype: Its ends do not fully match the called genes, so a read error is possible. The genes are TRBV5-7 and TRBJ2-5; 8 bases fit TRBD1. TRBV5-7 is sorted into the ORF group, with uncertain function. This CDR3 is built from 16 residues. CDR3: CANSLLQGDIGETQYF. The CDR3 nucleotides are TGTGCCAACAGCTTGCTACAGGGGGATATTGGCGAGACCCAGTACTTC.

The chain uses TRBV30 and TRBJ2-7; D uncertain. The CDR3 consists of 13 residues. The germline V gene has CDR1 GTSNPN and CDR2 SVGIG (reference sequence). V lost 0 bases and J lost 7, with 13 bases in between. The CDR3 sequence: CAWSVHGLDEQYF. In nucleotides, the CDR3 is TGTGCCTGGAGTGTCCACGGGTTGGATGAGCAGTACTTC.

This chain connects TRBV7-9 to TRBJ2-1; possibly TRBD2 for D (6 bases). CDR3 length: 16 amino acids. Germline loops: CDR1 SEHNR, CDR2 FQNEAQ (reference sequence). Deletions cut 10 bases from V and 16 bases from J, with 35 bases between. This CDR3 reads CANNLSGSNYHNKQFF. The CDR3 nucleotides read TGTGCCAACAACTTAAGCGGGTCAAACTACCACAATAAACAATTCTTC.

This clonotype was recorded many times. The J gene is TRBJ1-2, the V gene TRBV7-9; unclear D gene. This CDR3 is built from 14 residues. Germline CDR1 and CDR2: SEHNR and FQNEAQ (reference sequence). Trimming removed 3 bases from V and 5 bases from J, with 13 bases in between. This chain's CDR3 is CASSFRSLTYGYTF. The CDR3 DNA follows: TGTGCCAGCAGCTTCCGCAGTTTGACTTATGGCTACACCTTC.